The 2 T cell receptor beta chains presented below share a single source sample, sequenced in a study of monozygotic twins with inflammatory bowel disease (dated by TCRdb to the late 2010s). The library was generated by 5' RACE. Sequencing instrument: Illumina HiSeq 2500. TCRdb reprocessed the reads, and each CDR3 protein sequence is entered once, without DNA. The sample's table covers approximately 120,000 distinct CDR3 sequences. Around 12% of the sample is taken by the ten largest. The sequenced sample was blood. The receptors stem from a human donor with ulcerative colitis or Crohn's disease, or a healthy co-twin of an affected twin (not recorded which).

The chain links TRBV20-1 to TRBJ2-1; TCRdb calls TRBD2, which cannot be checked without DNA. Per the germline V gene, CDR1 is DFQATT and CDR2 is SNEGSKA (reference sequence). This CDR3 region has 15 residues. The CDR3 is CSARAPAGERSEQFF.

V usage is TRBV11-2 and J usage is TRBJ2-2; TCRdb's D call, TRBD2, is unchecked because there is no DNA. From germline, CDR1 is SGHAT and CDR2 FQNNGV. The CDR3 sequence is 17 residues long. CDR3: CASSLPPGMALTGELFF.